Presented here are 5 T cell receptor beta chains from one specimen sequenced in a study of Ad26.COV2.S vaccination and SARS-CoV-2 variants. TCRdb's copy holds only in-frame clones and misses some; the assay was immunoSEQ multiplex PCR. The repertoire holds 400,000 to 450,000 clones, with roughly 91% as singletons. Treatment indicated: roughly 20 received Ad26.COV2.S at low or high dose, single or two shots; a few received placebo; per-sample allocation not given. Following the first vaccine or placebo injection, samples were taken on day 63. This specimen consisted of peripheral blood, obtained in a trial of Ad26.COV2.S vaccine versus placebo. The receptor set was obtained from a person between 18 and 65 years old who received the Ad26.COV2.S COVID-19 vaccine or a placebo.

V gene TRBV9 combines with J gene TRBJ1-4; D remains unclear. The CDR3 loop spans 14 amino acids. V lost 0 bases, J lost 4 bases, and 7 bases lay in between. Germline V gives CDR1 SGDLS, CDR2 YYNGEE. The CDR3 loop is CASSVGNLNEKLFF. As DNA, the CDR3 is TGTGCCAGCAGCGTAGGGAATCTTAATGAAAAACTGTTTTTT.

The chain recombines TRBV7-3 with TRBJ2-1; no reliable D call. Trimming pared 0 bases from V and 6 bases from J, leaving 6 bases between. Germline loops: CDR1 SGHTA, CDR2 FQGTGA. CDR3 length equals 13 residues. DNA for the CDR3: TGTGCCAGCAGCTTAACTAGTTTCAATGAGCAGTTCTTC. Translated: CASSLTSFNEQFF. The variable domain in full, with the rest retrieved from reference TRBV7-3 and TRBJ2-1, is GAGVSQTPSNKVTEKGKYVELRCDPISGHTALYWYRQSLGQGPEFLIYFQGTGAADDSGLPNDRFFAVRPEGSVSTLKIQRTERGDSAVYLCASSLTSFNEQFFGPGTRLTVL.

V usage is TRBV13 and J usage is TRBJ2-7; tentative D call: TRBD1 (5 bases). The CDR3 runs to 16 residues. V was pared by 0 bases and J by 2 bases, with 14 bases between. From germline, CDR1 is PRHDT and CDR2 FYEKMQ (reference sequence). In nucleotides, the CDR3 is TGTGCCAGCAGCTTAGGCCAGGGCCGGATTGCCTACGAGCAGTACTTC. Encoded protein: CASSLGQGRIAYEQYF. The full variable domain, with the rest looked up from reference TRBV13 and TRBJ2-7, is AAGVIQSPRHLIKEKRETATLKCYPIPRHDTVYWYQQGPGQDPQFLISFYEKMQSDKGSIPDRFSAQQFSDYHSELNMSSLELGDSALYFCASSLGQGRIAYEQYFGPGTRLTVT.

The rearrangement links TRBV5-1 to TRBJ2-1, with D unclear. The ends were cut back, 1 base at V and 5 bases at J, with 7 bases in the middle. Germline V lookup: CDR1 SGHRS, CDR2 YFSETQ. This CDR3 is 13 amino acids long. The CDR3, as DNA: TGCGCCAGCAGCTTGCAAGTTAACAATGAGCAGTTCTTC. This encodes CASSLQVNNEQFF.

This clone was recorded only once. This sequence joins TRBV28 and TRBJ2-7; D is perhaps TRBD1 (6 bases). CDR3 length: 13 residues. Trimming removed 8 bases from V and 4 bases from J, with 15 bases in between. Germline-derived CDR1 and CDR2 are MDHEN and SYDVKM. The CDR3 here is CASQATGLYEQYF. Written as DNA, the CDR3 is TGTGCCAGCCAAGCTACAGGGTTGTACGAGCAGTACTTC.